This is a list of T cell receptor beta chains from one sample in a study of blood T cell repertoires in COVID-19. Using immunoSEQ multiplex PCR, the repertoire was profiled, and TCRdb retains in-frame clones only, with some absent. The table includes about 360,000 clones, 70% to 90% detected once. Sequenced input: peripheral blood. The origin of the receptors is a woman aged 60-75 years with COVID-19, enrolled during active disease. The CDR3 runs from the conserved cysteine through the conserved F or W. The order of the fields is J gene, V gene, CDR3 protein.

TRBJ2-1,TRBV13,CASSRFGTSGGRYNEQFF
TRBJ2-1,TRBV19,CASSPTTLSYNEQFF
TRBJ2-7,TRBV6-5,CASRRDSYEQYF
TRBJ2-7,TRBV6-5,CASMALAGEDEQYF
TRBJ1-2,TRBV9,CASSPARANYGYTF
TRBJ1-1,TRBV7-9,CASSPRTGRMNTEAFF
TRBJ1-1,TRBV2,CASSPDRVGNTEAFF
TRBJ1-5,TRBV25-1,CASSEDRSNQPQHF
TRBJ2-1,TRBV7-6,CASSFPTGTSGGAVYNEQFF
TRBJ2-1,TRBV5-1,CASSSGTSGFGEQFF
TRBJ2-1,TRBV6-5,CASSSEYNEQFF
TRBJ2-5,TRBV11-3,CASGSVQGLETQYF
TRBJ1-2,TRBV18,CASSPDEYRGYTF
TRBJ2-3,TRBV9,CASSVGGGQSTDTQYF
TRBJ2-5,TRBV11-1,CASSFGGTSGQETQYF
TRBJ2-6,TRBV5-1,CASSLDRPSTGANVLTF
TRBJ1-2,TRBV28,CASSLTGASGYTF
TRBJ1-1,TRBV13,CASSPGDTEAFF
TRBJ1-1,TRBV13,CASSPTTGENTEAFF